Following are 14 T cell receptor beta chains from one sample sequenced in a study of CD8 T cells in ankylosing spondylitis (dated 2017 in TCRdb). Libraries were made using 5' RACE. TCRdb shows the sequencer as Illumina HiSeq 2500. The public reads were run again by TCRdb, first through fastp at Q25 and then through MiXCR, and only productive beta chains were kept. A single entry per CDR3 protein holds the most common genes and DNA from its merged rows. Across this sample there are a few hundred thousand distinct CDR3 sequences, with 20% seen only once. The ten most abundant clones make up roughly 4% of the sample. The sequenced sample consisted of blood, either unsorted or a sorted T cell fraction (not recorded which). These receptor sequences come from a female donor with ankylosing spondylitis or in good health (not recorded which).

This sequence joins TRBV12-3 or TRBV12-4 and TRBJ2-5; D possibly corresponds to TRBD2 (5 bases). The V end was cut by 3 bases, the J end by 3 bases, with 14 bases between. The CDR3 sequence is 15 residues long. The CDR3 DNA reads TGTGCCAGCAGTTTTCGGGGAATCCCAAAAGAGACCCAGTACTTC. Protein product: CASSFRGIPKETQYF.

This clonotype showed up many times. The V gene is TRBV29-1, the J gene TRBJ2-5; the D gene is possibly TRBD1 (6 bases). This CDR3 comprises 14 residues. Trimming pared 6 bases from V and 4 bases from J, leaving 18 bases between. Looked up from germline, CDR1 is SQVTM and CDR2 is ANQGSEA. CDR3 DNA: TGCAGCGTCCCAAGGACACAGGGCGCAGAGACCCAGTACTTC. It encodes CSVPRTQGAETQYF.

CDR3 sequence: CAITMTTGFRYGYTF. In DNA form, the CDR3 reads TGTGCCATCACTATGACCACAGGGTTTAGATATGGCTACACCTTC. The chain carries TRBV10-3 and TRBJ1-2, with a tentative D call TRBD1 (6 bases). Trimming took 7 bases from V and 5 from J, leaving 20 bases between them. The CDR3 runs to 15 residues. CDR1 is ENHRY, CDR2 SYGVKD, per germline.

The genes are TRBV20-1 and TRBJ2-7; D might be TRBD2 (6 bases). Trimming shortened V by 0 bases and J by 3 bases, and 15 bases separated the two germline ends. This CDR3 comprises 15 residues. CDR1 is DFQATT, CDR2 SNEGSKA, per germline (reference sequence). The CDR3 reads CSARDRWGGFYEQYF. The CDR3 bases are TGCAGTGCTAGAGATCGTTGGGGAGGTTTCTACGAGCAGTACTTC.

This clonotype has only a few counts. The chain combines TRBV7-2 with TRBJ1-1; D unclear. The V end lost 4 bases, the J end lost 5 bases, and 11 bases lay between the germline ends. Germline-derived CDR1 and CDR2 are SGHTA and FQGNSA. The CDR3 is 13 residues long. CDR3 nucleotide sequence: TGTGCCAGCAGCTCAGTCCGAGGAACTGAAGCTTTCTTT. This codes for CASSSVRGTEAFF.

The chain is built from TRBV3-1 and TRBJ2-7, with 12 bases lining up with TRBD2. The V gene end was trimmed by 4 bases and the J gene end by 5 bases; junction bases not matched to a gene: 3. The length of the CDR3 is 14 residues. Germline-derived CDR1 and CDR2 are LGHDT and YNNKEL (reference sequence). CDR3 protein: CASSPRTSGNEQYF. The CDR3 nucleotides read TGTGCCAGCAGCCCCCGGACTAGCGGGAACGAGCAGTACTTC.

Comments on this clonotype: At one of its ends the junction is not consistent with the germline gene, which may arise from a read error. The chain joins TRBV6-2 or TRBV6-3 to TRBJ2-7; D remains unclear. Per germline, CDR1 MNHEY and CDR2 SVGEGT. The CDR3 length is 12 residues. CDR3 sequence reads: CASSPITYEKYF. The CDR3 DNA reads TGTGCCAGCAGTCCCATAACCTACGAGAAGTACTTC.

This clonotype was observed a few times. The chain combines TRBV20-1 with TRBJ2-5; TRBD2 might be the D (6 bases). CDR3 length: 13 residues. Germline CDR1 and CDR2: DFQATT and SNEGSKA (reference sequence). The V end was cut by 6 bases, the J end by 7 bases, with 18 bases between. The CDR3 loop is CSAPVGGGGTQYF. CDR3 sequence (DNA): TGCAGTGCCCCCGTCGGGGGTGGAGGGACCCAGTACTTC.

This clonotype occurred many times. The CDR3 nucleotides are TGCAGCGTCCGCCAGACCACTGAAGCTTTCTTT. It translates to CSVRQTTEAFF. The chain couples TRBV29-1 to TRBJ1-1; the D is unclear. The V gene lost 6 bases and the J gene lost 4 bases, with 9 bases spanning the gap. Germline V gives CDR1 SQVTM, CDR2 ANQGSEA. The CDR3 has 11 residues.

In its sample, this clonotype was seen a few times. This chain uses TRBV20-1 with TRBJ2-7; unclear D gene. Germline CDR1 is DFQATT and CDR2 is SNEGSKA (reference sequence). Trimming took 1 base from V and 0 from J, leaving 4 bases between them. The CDR3 covers 12 residues. In DNA, the CDR3 is TGCAGTGCTAGAGGGAACTCCTACGAGCAGTACTTC. Translated: CSARGNSYEQYF.

The V call is TRBV27, the J call TRBJ2-7; 10 nucleotides match TRBD1. Germline CDR1 reads MNHEY; CDR2 reads SMNVEV (reference sequence). CDR3 size: 14 residues. After removal of 5 bases from V and 7 bases from J, the junction contained 8 bases not matched to a gene. The CDR3 reads CASSRGQGPSEQYF. The CDR3 coding sequence is TGTGCCAGCAGTAGGGGACAGGGGCCGTCTGAGCAGTACTTC.

CDR3: CATSGLGYRTGSSFTF. DNA for the CDR3: TGTGCCACCAGCGGCCTCGGGTATCGGACAGGGTCTAGTTTCACCTTC. J is TRBJ1-2 and V is TRBV15; 8 positions match TRBD1. There are 16 residues in the CDR3. V lost 5 bases to trimming and J lost 13 bases; unmatched junction nucleotides: 21. Germline values: CDR1 LNHNV, CDR2 YYDKDF (reference sequence).

The gene calls are TRBV3-1 and TRBJ1-5; TRBD1 aligns across 7 bases. Germline assignment: CDR1 LGHDT and CDR2 YNNKEL (reference sequence). This CDR3 has 13 amino acids. V shed 4 bases and J 6 bases; nucleotides not matched to a gene: 3. The CDR3: CASSRAGGQPQHF. Here the CDR3 DNA reads TGTGCCAGCAGCCGCGCAGGGGGTCAGCCCCAGCATTTT.

This sequence joins TRBV6-2 or TRBV6-3 and TRBJ2-4; 8 bases agree with TRBD1. This CDR3 has 17 residues. Germline V gene lookup returns CDR1 MNHEY and CDR2 SVGEGT. The trim removed 0 bases at V and 1 base at J, leaving 5 bases unmatched. Here the CDR3 DNA reads TGTGCCAGCAGTTACTCGGCGAGGACAGGGGCCAAAAACATTCAGTACTTC. This codes for CASSYSARTGAKNIQYF.